This T cell receptor (beta chain) was identified during a study of blood T cell repertoires in COVID-19. This clone was detected once. In the original analysis: Reference gene primer amplification yielded estimated nucleated cell counts. The assay was immunoSEQ multiplex PCR, and TCRdb's table has in-frame clones only and misses some. V and J calls and clone size come straight from that table; D and trimming were deduced from the DNA. The sample has 55,000 to 80,000 clones; around 83% are singletons. Germline V gene sequence: CDR1 WNHNN, CDR2 SYGVQD (reference sequence). CDR3 length: 15 amino acids. Germline trimming cut 5 bases from V and 0 bases from J; bases unmatched to any gene: 5.

The source is a man aged 45 to 65 with active COVID-19. V and J are TRBV10-1 and TRBJ2-3, with TRBD2 matching 7 bases. The specimen was peripheral blood. DNA of the CDR3: TGCGCCAGCAGTAACCTAGCGGCTAGCACAGATACGCAGTATTTT. This sequence encodes CASSNLAASTDTQYF.